Below, 20 T cell receptor beta chains from the same sample are listed, as sequenced in a study of control samples from healthy donors and cancer patients. Produced via immunoSEQ multiplex PCR; TCRdb's table is partial and in-frame only. The sample shows some 140,000 clones, around 85% of them seen only once. Material for sequencing was blood. The receptors stem from a woman aged 25 to 39 in good health.

This chain uses TRBV6-5 with TRBJ2-7; 9 bases align to TRBD2. Germline trimming cut 11 bases from V and 3 bases from J; bases unmatched to any gene: 14. CDR1 MNHEY and CDR2 SVGAGI come from the germline V gene. The CDR3 runs 15 residues. CDR3 sequence reads: CAASHGGRADYEQYF. CDR3 DNA: TGTGCCGCCTCTCACGGCGGGAGGGCCGACTACGAGCAGTACTTC.

The CDR3 is CASSQGQGAYNEQFF. The CDR3 region has the DNA TGTGCCAGCAGCCAAGGGCAGGGGGCCTACAATGAGCAGTTCTTC. The V and J genes are TRBV3-1 (or the pseudogene TRBV3-2) and TRBJ2-1; 7 nucleotides line up with TRBD1. V shed 1 base, J shed 2 bases, and the junction held 2 bases outside the gene matches. Germline loops: CDR1 LGHDT, CDR2 YNNKEL (reference sequence). The CDR3 consists of 15 residues.

The chain is built from TRBV15 and TRBJ1-3; D unclear. Germline CDR1 and CDR2: LNHNV and YYDKDF (reference sequence). Between the trimmed V and J ends, which lost 3 bases and 0 bases, there was a span of 9 bases. This CDR3 region has 15 residues. CDR3 sequence (DNA): TGTGCCACCAGCAGTCGACTGATCTCTGGAAACACCATATATTTT. It encodes CATSSRLISGNTIYF.

This rearrangement joins TRBV5-1 to TRBJ1-2, with TRBD1 matching 7 bases. V lost 3 bases and J lost 0; bases outside the gene matches: 8. Germline CDR1 reads SGHRS; CDR2 reads YFSETQ. This CDR3 has 16 amino acids. CDR3 in amino acids: CASSYMAGGSNYGYTF. CDR3 in DNA: TGCGCCAGCAGCTATATGGCAGGGGGTTCTAACTATGGCTACACCTTC.

The chain employs TRBV19 and TRBJ2-1; 7 positions match TRBD1. CDR3 length equals 15 residues. Germline loops: CDR1 LNHDA, CDR2 SQIVND (reference sequence). Germline trimming cut 1 base from V and 3 bases from J; bases unmatched to any gene: 3. As DNA, the CDR3 is TGTGCCAGTAGTATAGGACAGGGCTTCTACAATGAGCAGTTCTTC. Protein product: CASSIGQGFYNEQFF.

This chain joins TRBV18 and TRBJ1-2, with D unclear. Per germline, CDR1 KGHSH and CDR2 LQKENI. This CDR3 comprises 15 residues. V was shortened by 0 bases and J by 8 bases, with 16 bases between the two germline ends. CDR3 sequence reads: CASSPPNRLREGYTF. In nucleotides, the CDR3 is TGTGCCAGCTCACCACCGAACAGACTCCGGGAGGGCTACACCTTC.

The chain has TRBV6-5 and TRBJ1-2, with D possibly matching TRBD1 (6 bases). V gave up 10 bases and J gave up 4 bases, with 16 bases separating them. Germline CDR1 MNHEY, CDR2 SVGAGI. CDR3 size: 13 residues. The CDR3 DNA is TGTGCCACCAACCCAGGACAGCCCTATGGCTACACCTTC. Translated, it gives CATNPGQPYGYTF.

In its sample, this clone was seen once. The genes are TRBV6-5 and TRBJ1-3; weak D call: TRBD1 (5 bases). The germline gives CDR1 MNHEY, CDR2 SVGAGI. The V end was cut by 6 bases, the J end by 1 base, with 13 bases between. The CDR3 has 15 residues. The CDR3 is CASSARGESGNTIYF. In DNA form, the CDR3 reads TGTGCCAGCAGCGCCAGAGGGGAATCTGGAAACACCATATATTTT.

The J gene is TRBJ2-5, the V gene TRBV2, with 9 bases fitting TRBD2. Unmatched junction bases numbered 7, after V lost 6 bases and J lost 2 bases. From germline, CDR1 is SNHLY and CDR2 FYNNEI. The CDR3 spans 15 residues. CDR3 region: CASSIISGRQETQYF. CDR3 DNA sequence: TGTGCCAGCAGCATAATTAGCGGGAGACAAGAGACCCAGTACTTC.

CDR3 nucleotide sequence: TGTGCCAGCAGCTTACCGCTAGCGGGAGGGTACGAGCAGTACTTC. This sequence encodes CASSLPLAGGYEQYF. The rearrangement links TRBV5-4 to TRBJ2-7; TRBD2 matches 12 bases. Germline values: CDR1 SGHNT, CDR2 YYREEE (reference sequence). V gave up 2 bases and J gave up 4 bases; unmatched junction bases: 4. CDR3 length: 15 residues. The whole variable domain, remainder taken from reference TRBV5-4 and TRBJ2-7, is ETGVTQSPTHLIKTRGQQVTLRCSSQSGHNTVSWYQQALGQGPQFIFQYYREEENGRGNFPPRFSGLQFPNYSSELNVNALELDDSALYLCASSLPLAGGYEQYFGPGTRLTVT.

This clone was picked up a small number of times. The chain carries TRBV10-1 and TRBJ2-1, with a possible D match to TRBD2 (6 bases). From germline, CDR1 is WNHNN and CDR2 SYGVQD (reference sequence). Trimming took off 11 bases at V and 4 bases at J, with 15 bases between the two ends. This CDR3 comprises 13 residues. This CDR3 is CALRGGIYNEQFF. CDR3 DNA: TGCGCCCTTCGGGGCGGGATTTACAATGAGCAGTTCTTC.

V gene TRBV6-5 combines with J gene TRBJ1-3; D perhaps matches TRBD1 (5 bases). Per the germline V gene, CDR1 is MNHEY and CDR2 is SVGAGI. Deletions cut 0 bases from V and 0 bases from J, with 9 bases between. The CDR3 is 16 residues long. CDR3 residues: CASSYSDRPSGNTIYF. DNA of the CDR3: TGTGCCAGCAGTTACTCTGACAGACCCTCTGGAAACACCATATATTTT.

About this clone: This may come from a read error, since a much larger clone is one base off. The sample contains more than one DNA sequence encoding this CDR3. The J gene is TRBJ2-7, the V gene TRBV11-2, with 7 bases fitting TRBD1. The CDR3 sequence is 13 residues long. Germline lookup yields CDR1 SGHAT and CDR2 FQNNGV. V shed 3 bases, J shed 2 bases, and the junction held 1 base outside the gene matches. The CDR3 region is CASSFGQAYEQYF. CDR3 in DNA: TGTGCCAGCAGCTTCGGACAGGCCTACGAGCAGTACTTC.

The V gene is TRBV7-2, the J gene TRBJ2-2; D not resolved. Germline assignment: CDR1 SGHTA and CDR2 FQGNSA. V was shortened by 1 base and J by 6 bases, with 15 bases between the two germline ends. The CDR3 totals 16 residues. The CDR3 spells CASSLVSFVASGELFF. The CDR3 DNA reads TGTGCCAGCAGCTTAGTGAGCTTCGTTGCCTCCGGGGAGCTGTTTTTT.

V is TRBV5-6 and J is TRBJ2-5; 7 positions match TRBD2. The CDR3 is 14 residues long. V lost 4 bases and J lost 5; bases outside the gene matches: 8. Per germline, CDR1 SGHDT and CDR2 YYEEEE. The DNA of the CDR3 is TGTGCCAGCAGCCCAGGGAGGGCGTGGGAGACCCAGTACTTC. Translated: CASSPGRAWETQYF.

The table lists this clone with a count of one. The chain recombines TRBV10-3 with TRBJ1-1, with D uncertain. The CDR3 is 13 residues long. V lost 0 bases and J lost 8, with 10 bases in between. From germline, CDR1 is ENHRY and CDR2 SYGVKD. The chain's CDR3 is CAISESGGWEAFF. In DNA form, the CDR3 reads TGTGCCATCAGTGAGTCGGGCGGATGGGAAGCTTTCTTT.

The chain uses TRBV27 and TRBJ1-3; D is unresolved. Germline values: CDR1 MNHEY, CDR2 SMNVEV (reference sequence). V lost 0 bases and J lost 8, with 23 bases in between. This CDR3 region has 18 residues. The CDR3 region is CASSLSAPRLISMDTIYF. DNA of the CDR3: TGTGCCAGCAGTTTATCAGCGCCGAGACTCATATCTATGGACACCATATATTTT.

The V gene is TRBV7-8, the J gene TRBJ2-1; TRBD2 agrees at 7 bases. The germline V gene has CDR1 SGHVS and CDR2 FQNEAQ. The ends lost 7 bases at V and 4 bases at J; junction bases unmatched: 16. The CDR3 runs to 17 residues. CDR3 nucleotide sequence: TGTGCCAGCATTGCCGGATCCGGGACTATCCCATACAATGAGCAGTTCTTC. It translates to CASIAGSGTIPYNEQFF.

V is TRBV7-2 and J is TRBJ1-1, with D perhaps matching TRBD1 (6 bases). This CDR3 is built from 15 residues. CDR1 and CDR2 from the germline V gene are SGHTA and FQGNSA. V dropped 5 bases and J dropped 6 bases, with 19 bases sitting between them. Here the CDR3 reads CASSEGRTGLAEAFF. The CDR3 DNA is TGTGCCAGCAGCGAAGGACGAACAGGGTTGGCTGAAGCTTTCTTT.

V gene TRBV27 combines with J gene TRBJ1-6; the D gene is possibly TRBD1 (6 bases). This CDR3 contains 15 residues. Trimming removed 10 bases at V and 0 bases at J, with 13 bases between. Germline V gene data show CDR1 as MNHEY and CDR2 as SMNVEV (reference sequence). The CDR3 spells CATMDSSSYNSPLHF. As DNA, the CDR3 is TGTGCCACCATGGACAGTAGCTCCTATAATTCACCCCTCCACTTT.